This T cell receptor beta chain stems from a study of T-cell memory formation after mild COVID-19. Germline V gives CDR1 MNHNS, CDR2 SASEGT. The length of the CDR3 is 16 residues. V was cut by 5 bases and J by 1 base, with 17 bases left in between. TCRdb recomputed calls from the 5' RACE reads with MiXCR, one row per CDR3 protein. This table has around 300,000 distinct CDR3 sequences, 8.2% appearing once. This clonotype appeared many times. V gene TRBV6-1 combines with J gene TRBJ1-1; tentative D call: TRBD1 (6 bases). The receptor was derived from a young man who had mild COVID-19 (a few samples of this study predate the infection). Cell type and time point are not known. The sequenced sample consisted of PBMCs or a T cell subset sorted from them (not recorded which). CDR3 DNA sequence: TGTGCCAGCAGTCCGTTGGGGGGGCGAGGGAACACTGAAGCTTTCTTT. It translates to CASSPLGGRGNTEAFF.